A single sample gave rise to the 24 T cell receptor beta chains below, sequenced in a study of blood T cell repertoires in COVID-19. Profiling relied on immunoSEQ multiplex PCR, and the TCRdb table lists in-frame clones only, not all of them. Counted here are about 260,000 clones, roughly 89% occurring once; the ten biggest clones make up about 1.5%. What was sequenced was peripheral blood. These receptors were collected from a woman between 40 and 50 years old who had recovered from COVID-19.

V usage is TRBV6-6 and J usage is TRBJ1-2; D might be TRBD1 (5 bases). CDR3 size: 15 residues. Looked up from germline, CDR1 is MNHNY and CDR2 is SVGAGI (reference sequence). V was clipped by 1 base and J by 4 bases, with 13 bases between them. The DNA for the CDR3 is TGTGCCAGCAGTTACTTGGGACCGGGAGGCTATGGCTACACCTTC. It yields the protein CASSYLGPGGYGYTF.

The chain uses TRBV6-1 and TRBJ1-5, with TRBD1 matching 8 bases. CDR3 length: 15 residues. CDR1 is MNHNS and CDR2 is SASEGT in the germline V gene. V was clipped by 2 bases and J by 7 bases; unmatched bases: 7. CDR3: CASSENAGGGQPQHF. CDR3 bases: TGTGCCAGCAGTGAAAATGCAGGGGGCGGGCAGCCCCAGCATTTT.

Only a few counts were recorded for this clone. The chain has TRBV7-2 and TRBJ1-5; the D gene is possibly TRBD1 (5 bases). V was trimmed by 5 bases and J by 6 bases, leaving 11 bases between them. Germline V gives CDR1 SGHTA, CDR2 FQGNSA. This CDR3 comprises 13 residues. The CDR3 DNA sequence: TGTGCCAGCAGCACGCAGGGTAGTCAGCCCCAGCATTTT. Its protein is CASSTQGSQPQHF.

For the CDR3, the DNA is TGTGCCAGCAGTTCCATCTGGCGGGGCCACAATGAGCAGTTCTTC. Translated, it gives CASSSIWRGHNEQFF. The J gene is TRBJ2-1, the V gene TRBV6-5, with a possible D match to TRBD2 (6 bases). V was trimmed by 4 bases and J by 5 bases, leaving 15 bases between them. The CDR3 has 15 residues. CDR1 and CDR2 (germline): MNHEY, SVGAGI.

The V call is TRBV5-1, the J call TRBJ2-1; possibly TRBD2 for D (5 bases). Germline V gene lookup returns CDR1 SGHRS and CDR2 YFSETQ. Trimming removed 5 bases from V and 6 bases from J, with 9 bases in between. The CDR3 loop spans 12 amino acids. Here the CDR3 reads CASRGASNEQFF. The CDR3 nucleotides are TGCGCCAGCAGGGGAGCCAGCAATGAGCAGTTCTTC.

The DNA of the CDR3 is TGCGCCAGCAGCCTGTCAGGACAGCCGAACACTGAAGCTTTCTTT. Translation: CASSLSGQPNTEAFF. The rearrangement joins TRBV4-1 to TRBJ1-1; tentatively, D is TRBD1 (6 bases). The CDR3 runs 15 residues. Trimming shortened V by 4 bases and J by 1 base, and 13 bases separated the two germline ends. CDR1 and CDR2 (germline): MGHRA, YSYEKL.

The rearrangement joins TRBV30 to TRBJ2-7, with 8 nucleotides matching TRBD1. Germline loops: CDR1 GTSNPN, CDR2 SVGIG (reference sequence). This CDR3 contains 14 residues. Trimming cost V 5 bases and J 3 bases; bases outside gene matches: 9. Written as DNA, the CDR3 is TGTGCCTGGTTACGGACAGGGAGAGACTACGAGCAGTACTTC. As protein: CAWLRTGRDYEQYF.

CDR3 bases: TGCGCCAGCAGCTCCATTAGGGGGGGAGGCTACAATGAGCAGTTCTTC. Amino acids: CASSSIRGGGYNEQFF. This chain joins TRBV5-1 and TRBJ2-1, with D perhaps TRBD2 (7 bases). V lost 3 bases and J lost 3, with 16 bases in between. CDR3 length equals 16 residues. Looked up from germline, CDR1 is SGHRS and CDR2 is YFSETQ.

Concerning this clone itself: Other nucleotide sequences from this sample produce the same CDR3. The chain links TRBV7-9 to TRBJ2-7; 10 bases are shared with TRBD2. Unmatched junction bases numbered 0, after V lost 5 bases and J lost 2 bases. Germline V gene lookup returns CDR1 SEHNR and CDR2 FQNEAQ (reference sequence). This CDR3 comprises 13 residues. CDR3 region: CASSSGRAYEQYF. CDR3 DNA: TGTGCCAGCAGCAGCGGGAGGGCCTACGAGCAGTACTTC.

This chain joins TRBV5-8 and TRBJ2-3, with D possibly being TRBD1 (5 bases). CDR3 length: 14 residues. Per germline, CDR1 SGHTS and CDR2 YDEGEE. Trimming cost V 8 bases and J 0 bases, with 13 bases left between them. The CDR3: CASSRGASTDTQYF. CDR3 nucleotide sequence: TGTGCCAGTTCTAGGGGCGCCAGCACAGATACGCAGTATTTT.

This clone was detected once. CDR3 in DNA: TGTGCCAGCAGTCCACGGACAGACAATGAGCAGTTCTTC. Protein: CASSPRTDNEQFF. The chain carries TRBV6-2 or TRBV6-3 and TRBJ2-1; tentatively, D is TRBD1 (6 bases). Trimming cost V 5 bases and J 5 bases, with 10 bases left between them. Germline lookup yields CDR1 MNHEY and CDR2 SVGEGT. The CDR3 has 13 residues.

CDR3 region: CASSLGQGPTNEQFF. The CDR3 region has the DNA TGCGCCAGCAGCTTGGGGCAGGGGCCGACCAATGAGCAGTTCTTC. The gene calls are TRBV5-1 and TRBJ2-1; D might be TRBD1 (6 bases). The CDR3 loop spans 15 amino acids. V lost 0 bases to trimming and J lost 6 bases, with 13 bases between them. From germline, CDR1 is SGHRS and CDR2 YFSETQ.

Concerning this clone itself: This sample includes further DNA sequences coding for the same CDR3. V gene TRBV15 combines with J gene TRBJ1-2; no definite D call. Germline CDR1 reads LNHNV; CDR2 reads YYDKDF (reference sequence). The ends were cut back, 0 bases at V and 4 bases at J, with 6 bases in the middle. This CDR3 comprises 13 residues. The CDR3 region is CATSREGSYGYTF. The CDR3 DNA reads TGTGCCACCAGCAGAGAGGGGAGCTATGGCTACACCTTC.

V gene TRBV6-5 combines with J gene TRBJ1-3; D is unclear. V was clipped by 6 bases and J by 4 bases, with 13 bases between them. CDR1 and CDR2 (germline): MNHEY, SVGAGI. The CDR3 length is 14 residues. The CDR3 DNA reads TGTGCCAGCAGGGCCGGGGATTCAGGAAACACCATATATTTT. It yields the protein CASRAGDSGNTIYF.

This chain uses TRBV2 with TRBJ1-2; 8 bases are shared with TRBD1. The V and J ends lost 7 bases and 4 bases, in that order; junction bases with no gene match: 8. The CDR3 runs to 14 residues. The germline CDR1 and CDR2 sequences are SNHLY and FYNNEI. The CDR3: CASTPGGEVYGYTF. Here the CDR3 DNA reads TGTGCCAGCACCCCAGGGGGCGAGGTCTATGGCTACACCTTC. The full variable domain, rest sourced from reference TRBV2 and TRBJ1-2, is EPEVTQTPSHQVTQMGQEVILRCVPISNHLYFYWYRQILGQKVEFLVSFYNNEISEKSEIFDDQFSVERPDGSNFTLKIRSTKLEDSAMYFCASTPGGEVYGYTFGSGTRLTVV.

This clone occurred once. This sequence joins TRBV23-1 and TRBJ1-5; D is unresolved. TRBV23-1 is an ORF; its function is uncertain. The CDR3 loop spans 16 amino acids. V was shortened by 4 bases and J by 5 bases, with 18 bases between the two germline ends. CDR3 DNA: TGCGCCAGCAGTCCGTGTCCGGGAGGGAGGGATCAGCCCCAGCATTTT. Residues: CASSPCPGGRDQPQHF.

The genes are TRBV28 and TRBJ1-3; D may be TRBD1 (5 bases). Germline CDR1 and CDR2: MDHEN and SYDVKM. This CDR3 spans 16 amino acids. V lost 2 bases to trimming and J lost 1 base, with 12 bases between them. The CDR3 bases are TGTGCCAGCAGTTTAAACGGTCCAGGGTCTGGAAACACCATATATTTT. Translating gives CASSLNGPGSGNTIYF.

This clone showed up just a few times. The chain couples TRBV2 to TRBJ1-5; D unclear. The germline V gene encodes CDR1 SNHLY and CDR2 FYNNEI. The CDR3 runs 15 residues. The germline V and J ends were trimmed by 5 bases and 0 bases, with 11 bases remaining between them. The CDR3 nucleotides read TGTGCCAGCAGTCAAAGTAGAGATAGCAATCAGCCCCAGCATTTT. Its translation is CASSQSRDSNQPQHF.

This sequence joins TRBV5-1 and TRBJ2-3; 9 bases align to TRBD1. Trimming at V came to 5 bases and at J to 5 bases, leaving 9 bases not matched to a gene. The germline V gene encodes CDR1 SGHRS and CDR2 YFSETQ. The CDR3 has 15 amino acids. The DNA for the CDR3 is TGCGCCAGCAGAAAAGTACAGGGGGCAGGAGATACGCAGTATTTT. Amino acid sequence: CASRKVQGAGDTQYF.

Points on this clone: The same CDR3 arises from other DNA sequences in this sample as well. This chain connects TRBV5-1 to TRBJ2-1; TRBD1 matches 8 bases. Germline V CDR1 and CDR2: SGHRS, YFSETQ. This CDR3 has 12 residues. The V and J ends lost 4 bases and 10 bases, in that order; junction bases with no gene match: 4. CDR3 sequence reads: CASSPTGDEQFF. The DNA of the CDR3 is TGCGCCAGCAGCCCGACAGGGGACGAGCAGTTCTTC.

The V call is TRBV3-1 (or the pseudogene TRBV3-2), the J call TRBJ2-5; tentatively, D is TRBD1 (6 bases). The germline gives CDR1 LGHDT, CDR2 YNNKEL (reference sequence). The CDR3 contains 14 residues. V was pared by 1 base and J by 5 bases, with 11 bases between. CDR3 bases: TGTGCCAGCAGCCAAGGGCAGGGGTTGGAGACCCAGTACTTC. This codes for CASSQGQGLETQYF.

The V gene is TRBV30, the J gene TRBJ2-5, with 7 bases that match TRBD2. Germline lookup yields CDR1 GTSNPN and CDR2 SVGIG (reference sequence). V trimming: 4 bases; J trimming: 5 bases; junction bases outside the gene matches: 7. The CDR3 totals 13 residues. DNA for the CDR3: TGTGCCTGGATTGGGGGGGTAGGGGAGACCCAGTACTTC. This gives the protein CAWIGGVGETQYF.

V and J are TRBV28 and TRBJ1-6, with TRBD1 matching over 9 bases. Trimming at V came to 6 bases and at J to 4 bases, leaving 4 bases not matched to a gene. The CDR3 is made up of 15 amino acids. CDR1 is MDHEN and CDR2 is SYDVKM in the germline V gene. CDR3 residues: CASSSGTGYNSPLHF. For the CDR3, the DNA is TGTGCCAGCAGCTCCGGGACAGGGTATAATTCACCCCTCCACTTT.

The chain links TRBV5-1 to TRBJ2-1; tentatively, D is TRBD2 (5 bases). Trimming removed 4 bases from V and 0 bases from J, with 14 bases in between. This CDR3 comprises 16 residues. Germline CDR1 is SGHRS and CDR2 is YFSETQ. CDR3: CASSLIGESSYNEQFF. CDR3 bases: TGCGCCAGCAGCCTGATCGGGGAAAGCTCCTACAATGAGCAGTTCTTC. The full variable domain, completed using reference TRBV5-1 and TRBJ2-1, is KAGVTQTPRYLIKTRGQQVTLSCSPISGHRSVSWYQQTPGQGLQFLFEYFSETQRNKGNFPGRFSGRQFSNSRSEMNVSTLELGDSALYLCASSLIGESSYNEQFFGPGTRLTVL.